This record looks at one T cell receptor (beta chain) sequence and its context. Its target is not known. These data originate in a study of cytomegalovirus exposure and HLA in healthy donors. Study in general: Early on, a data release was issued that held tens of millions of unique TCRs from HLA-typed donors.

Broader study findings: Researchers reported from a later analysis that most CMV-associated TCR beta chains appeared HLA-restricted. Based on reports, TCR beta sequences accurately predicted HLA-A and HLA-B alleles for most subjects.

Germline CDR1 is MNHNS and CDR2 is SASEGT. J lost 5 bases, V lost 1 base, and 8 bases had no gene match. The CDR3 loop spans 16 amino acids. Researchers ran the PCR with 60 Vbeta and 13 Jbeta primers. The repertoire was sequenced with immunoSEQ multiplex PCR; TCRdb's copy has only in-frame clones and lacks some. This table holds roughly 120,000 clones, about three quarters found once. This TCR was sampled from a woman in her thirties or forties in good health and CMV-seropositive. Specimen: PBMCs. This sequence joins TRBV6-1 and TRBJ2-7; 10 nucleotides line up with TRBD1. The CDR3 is CASSEGQGARLDEQYF. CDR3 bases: TGTGCCAGCAGTGAAGGACAGGGGGCCCGCTTGGACGAGCAGTACTTC.